This T cell receptor beta chain was retrieved from a study of T cell responses to AZD1222 COVID-19 vaccine. Study outcomes and limitations: Only a handful of AZD1222 recipients were seropositive at baseline. Donors, mostly white British, included more females; clonal diversity was possibly underestimated.

The V end lost 3 bases, the J end lost 2 bases, and 26 bases lay between the germline ends. CDR3 length: 20 residues. Germline CDR1 SNHLY, CDR2 FYNNEI. With regard to this clone: Its antigen is not known.

Clones were read by immunoSEQ multiplex PCR, and TCRdb kept only the in-frame ones, dropping some. The sample lists 150,000 or so clones; roughly 91% were seen once. The TCR originated in an adult in good health. The material sequenced was peripheral blood, taken on day 0 of AZD1222 vaccination. The chain couples TRBV2 to TRBJ1-5; tentatively, D is TRBD1 (5 bases). The CDR3, as DNA: TGTGCCAGCAGTGATCTCCTGGTTGGGCCCCGGACACGCGGCAATCAGCCCCAGCATTTT. It yields the protein CASSDLLVGPRTRGNQPQHF.